Listed below are T cell receptor beta chains from one sample, sequenced in a study of T cells in Graves' hyperthyroidism and ophthalmopathy. TCRdb reprocessed the multiplex PCR reads with MiXCR, giving one entry per CDR3 protein. Among about 500,000 distinct CDR3 sequences listed, approximately 15% were seen once. The sequenced material came from blood. The source of these receptors is a woman aged 18-29 years with Graves' hyperthyroidism. Each CDR3 is given with its conserved first and last residue. The order of the fields is V gene, D gene, clone size, J gene, CDR3 protein, CDR3 DNA. D genes are given only for firm matches. The size field is filled for only some rows; it gives once, few, many or a size class.

TRBV20-1,-,-,TRBJ1-2,CSARDWYSEGINYGYTF,TGCAGTGCTAGAGATTGGTATTCGGAAGGAATAAACTATGGCTACACCTTC
TRBV19,-,-,TRBJ1-1,CASSIRSVTENTEAFF,TGTGCCAGTAGTATAAGGTCAGTAACTGAGAACACTGAAGCTTTCTTT
TRBV5-1,-,few,TRBJ1-5,CASRVGPNQPQHF,TGCGCCAGCAGAGTAGGGCCCAATCAGCCCCAGCATTTT
TRBV29-1,-,few,TRBJ1-5,CSTGMGGNQPQHF,TGCAGCACGGGGATGGGGGGCAATCAGCCCCAGCATTTT
TRBV5-1,-,many,TRBJ1-1,CASSRTDMNTEAFF,TGCGCCAGCAGTCGGACAGATATGAACACTGAAGCTTTCTTT
TRBV5-1,TRBD1,-,TRBJ2-7,CASSWYRGLSDERYF,TGCGCCAGCAGCTGGTACAGGGGGCTGTCGGACGAGCGGTACTTC
TRBV20-1,-,many,TRBJ2-7,CSARDQQRYEQYF,TGCAGTGCTAGAGACCAGCAACGATACGAGCAGTACTTC
TRBV27,TRBD2,few,TRBJ2-3,CASRGGLASTDTQYF,TGTGCCAGCAGGGGGGGACTAGCGAGCACAGATACGCAGTATTTT
TRBV19,TRBD1,-,TRBJ1-5,CASSTRGIQPQHF,TGTGCCAGTAGTACCAGGGGGATTCAGCCCCAGCATTTT
TRBV20-1,TRBD1,few,TRBJ1-5,CSAQGGQGLLQPQHF,TGCAGTGCTCAAGGGGGACAGGGCCTTCTGCAGCCCCAGCATTTT
TRBV5-1,TRBD1,-,TRBJ2-1,CASSSLSPGQGINEQFF,TGCGCCAGCAGCTCCCTCTCCCCGGGACAGGGAATCAATGAGCAGTTCTTC
TRBV19,-,once,TRBJ2-7,CATSRDNTYEQYF,TGTGCCACCTCGAGGGACAATACCTACGAGCAGTACTTC
TRBV15,-,many,TRBJ2-3,CATSRDIETDTQYF,TGTGCCACCAGCAGAGATATAGAAACAGATACGCAGTATTTT
TRBV28,-,many,TRBJ2-1,CASSLPIGSDEQFF,TGTGCCAGCAGTTTACCTATAGGGAGTGATGAGCAGTTCTTC
TRBV7-2,-,many,TRBJ2-7,CASSSRPLGGREQYF,TGTGCCAGCAGCTCTAGGCCCCTGGGGGGGCGCGAGCAGTACTTC
TRBV10-3,TRBD2,-,TRBJ2-1,CAITVGLAGYNEQFF,TGTGCCATCACCGTCGGACTAGCGGGCTACAATGAGCAGTTCTTC
TRBV27,TRBD2,many,TRBJ2-7,CASRDSGVYEQYF,TGTGCCAGCAGGGATAGCGGGGTCTACGAGCAGTACTTC
TRBV3-1,-,many,TRBJ2-7,CASSQGAGGRYEQYF,TGTGCCAGCAGCCAAGGTGCTGGGGGACGGTACGAGCAGTACTTC
TRBV7-9,TRBD1,few,TRBJ1-5,CASSLAGGPPQHF,TGTGCCAGCAGCTTAGCAGGGGGCCCTCCCCAGCATTTT
TRBV2,-,few,TRBJ1-4,CASSGVLRSLFF,TGTGCCAGCAGTGGGGTGCTCCGAAGTCTGTTTTTT
TRBV7-2,-,few,TRBJ1-2,CASSPGRRGYYGYTF,TGTGCCAGCAGCCCCGGACGTCGGGGGTACTATGGCTACACCTTC
TRBV3-1,-,many,TRBJ2-4,CASRGGGAKNIQYF,TGTGCCAGCCGGGGAGGGGGGGCCAAAAACATTCAGTACTTC
TRBV20-1,-,many,TRBJ2-7,CSARVPGYSYEQYF,TGCAGTGCTAGAGTCCCGGGGTACAGCTACGAGCAGTACTTC
TRBV11-1,-,many,TRBJ2-5,CASSKREAVETQYF,TGTGCCAGCAGCAAACGCGAGGCGGTAGAGACCCAGTACTTC
TRBV24-1,TRBD1,-,TRBJ2-2,CATSDSGTANTGELLF,TGTGCCACCAGTGATTCCGGGACAGCGAACACCGGGGAGCTGCTTTTT
TRBV7-3,-,many,TRBJ2-2,CASSLMARVHPNTGELFF,TGTGCCAGCAGCTTAATGGCCAGGGTGCACCCGAACACCGGGGAGCTGTTTTTT
TRBV11-2,TRBD1,once,TRBJ1-6,CASSSPKGGDGSPLHF,TGTGCCAGCAGCTCCCCTAAAGGGGGCGATGGATCACCCCTCCACTTT
TRBV6-5,TRBD2,few,TRBJ2-7,CASSYFPGLAGTHGAHLLSYEQYF,TGTGCCAGCAGTTACTTTCCTGGACTAGCGGGAACACATGGGGCCCACCTTCTCTCCTACGAGCAGTACTTC
TRBV7-2,-,many,TRBJ2-5,CASSFDSRGQETQYF,TGTGCCAGCAGCTTCGACAGTCGGGGTCAAGAGACCCAGTACTTC
TRBV5-5,TRBD1,-,TRBJ2-5,CASSAIPRIGGFGETQYF,TGTGCCAGCAGCGCAATTCCAAGAATAGGGGGCTTCGGAGAGACCCAGTACTTC
TRBV3-1,-,many,TRBJ2-5,CASSAGAFFQETQYF,TGTGCCAGCAGCGCAGGGGCATTTTTCCAAGAGACCCAGTACTTC
TRBV12-3/TRBV12-4,-,many,TRBJ1-5,CASSRQRSNQPQHF,TGTGCCAGCAGCCGTCAGCGTAGCAATCAGCCCCAGCATTTT
TRBV20-1,-,many,TRBJ2-5,CSATRAGALQTQYF,TGCAGTGCTACGAGGGCCGGGGCCCTTCAGACCCAGTACTTC
TRBV7-9,-,-,TRBJ1-4,CASSRPGTSAREKLFF,TGTGCCAGCAGCCGTCCCGGGACATCCGCTAGAGAAAAACTGTTTTTT
TRBV28,-,-,TRBJ2-7,CASSLIQGGQYF,TGTGCCAGCAGTTTAATCCAGGGGGGGCAGTACTTC
TRBV5-1,-,-,TRBJ2-1,CASTRGAANFDEQFF,TGCGCCAGCACCCGAGGGGCCGCAAACTTCGATGAGCAGTTCTTC
TRBV5-1,TRBD2,-,TRBJ2-1,CASSPGLATYNEQFF,TGCGCCAGCAGCCCGGGACTAGCGACCTACAATGAGCAGTTCTTC